The next 8 T cell receptor beta chains were all read from a single sample in a study of cytotoxic CD8 clonotypes in ibrutinib-treated CLL. Here immunoSEQ multiplex PCR was the method, and the copy in TCRdb shows in-frame clones only, minus some. Here the sample spans 100,000 to 150,000 clones, 80% to 90% being singletons. The sample in question was PBMCs, obtained after 24 months of ibrutinib treatment. The receptors stem from a human donor with chronic lymphocytic leukemia.

This clone has more than one count but fewer than ten. V and J are TRBV4-3 and TRBJ2-2; D possibly corresponds to TRBD1 (6 bases). The CDR3 has 14 amino acids. Trimming shortened V by 8 bases and J by 1 base, and 11 bases separated the two germline ends. Germline values: CDR1 LGHNA, CDR2 YSLEER. The CDR3 here is CASGGQLNTGELFF. The CDR3, as DNA: TGCGCCAGCGGAGGACAGCTGAACACCGGGGAGCTGTTTTTT.

The chain couples TRBV28 to TRBJ2-5, with TRBD1 identical over 7 bases. The CDR3 length is 15 residues. V lost 3 bases, J lost 2 bases, and 6 bases stayed unmatched. CDR1 and CDR2 (germline): MDHEN, SYDVKM. The CDR3 coding sequence is TGTGCCAGCAGTTTTCAGACAGGGCGGCAAGAGACCCAGTACTTC. Translating it yields CASSFQTGRQETQYF.

The V call is TRBV6-5, the J call TRBJ2-7; D is uncertain. The length of the CDR3 is 13 residues. Germline values: CDR1 MNHEY, CDR2 SVGAGI. The germline V and J ends were trimmed by 6 bases and 2 bases, with 11 bases remaining between them. The CDR3 spells CASSPQITYEQYF. DNA for the CDR3: TGTGCCAGCAGCCCACAGATAACCTACGAGCAGTACTTC.

The chain has TRBV13 and TRBJ1-5; TRBD1 might be the D (6 bases). CDR3 length equals 17 residues. With 5 bases removed from V and 4 bases from J, the gap between germline ends came to 21 bases. Germline-derived CDR1 and CDR2 are PRHDT and FYEKMQ (reference sequence). The CDR3 reads CASSQGPRGAENQPQHF. Here the CDR3 DNA reads TGTGCCAGCAGCCAAGGGCCCCGGGGGGCGGAAAATCAGCCCCAGCATTTT.

In its sample, this clone was seen a few times. For the CDR3, the DNA is TGTGCCAGCAGCTTCGGAGGGGGGCCTGGGGAGACCCAGTACTTC. Translated, it gives CASSFGGGPGETQYF. The gene calls are TRBV11-2 and TRBJ2-5; D tentatively reads TRBD1 or TRBD2 (6 bases each). Trimming shortened V by 3 bases and J by 5 bases, and 16 bases separated the two germline ends. CDR3 length: 15 residues. Germline V gene data show CDR1 as SGHAT and CDR2 as FQNNGV.

This clone has just one count. CDR3 residues: CASSLGQGQETQYF. The DNA for the CDR3 is TGCGCCAGCAGCCTAGGACAGGGGCAAGAGACCCAGTACTTC. This chain links TRBV4-3 with TRBJ2-5, with 9 bases lining up with TRBD1. CDR3 length: 14 amino acids. Trimming cost V 4 bases and J 2 bases; bases outside gene matches: 2. Germline CDR1 and CDR2: LGHNA and YSLEER.

The V gene is TRBV18, the J gene TRBJ2-4, with 15 bases matching TRBD2. The CDR3 loop spans 21 amino acids. Germline loops: CDR1 KGHSH, CDR2 LQKENI. The V segment lost 5 bases and the J segment 6 bases; nucleotides outside the gene matches: 20. CDR3 nucleotides: TGTGCCAGCTCATCTGACACCGGGACTAGCGGGGGGTTGTTGAGTCGAAACATTCAGTACTTC. This encodes CASSSDTGTSGGLLSRNIQYF.

The rearrangement uses TRBV19 and TRBJ1-6; D remains ambiguous. Germline values: CDR1 LNHDA, CDR2 SQIVND (reference sequence). The V gene lost 10 bases and the J gene lost 8 bases, with 15 bases spanning the gap. The CDR3 has 13 residues. The CDR3 sequence: CATSLIPYSPLHF. CDR3 bases: TGTGCCACCTCCTTGATCCCTTATTCACCCCTCCACTTT.